A selection of T cell receptor beta chains follows, all from one sample in a study of OX40 agonist ivuxolimab in advanced cancers. Assay: immunoSEQ multiplex PCR; the TCRdb copy retains only in-frame clones and omits some. Here the sample spans tens of thousands of clones, 83% being singletons. Here the sequenced sample was CD4+ or CD8+ T cells sorted from blood, taken in a trial of the OX40 agonist ivuxolimab. The receptor set was obtained from an adult with an advanced solid tumor such as melanoma, head and neck, liver or kidney cancer. The CDR3 runs from the conserved cysteine through the conserved F or W. A clone size is listed for some rows: how often the clone was seen (once, few, many), or a class if it is expanded.

J: TRBJ2-5
size: NA
V: TRBV14
CDR3: CASSQGGRTGGWRRETQYF

J: TRBJ2-1
size: NA
V: TRBV6-1
CDR3: CASSVVAGGAYNEQFF

J: TRBJ1-3
size: NA
V: TRBV9
CDR3: CASSVGRTSSGNTIYF

J: TRBJ1-4
size: NA
V: TRBV2
CDR3: CASSEATGVGEKLFF

J: TRBJ2-2
size: NA
V: TRBV6-5
CDR3: CASSYIGGTGELFF

J: TRBJ2-3
size: NA
V: TRBV5-6
CDR3: CASSLAGATDTQYF

J: TRBJ2-7
size: NA
V: TRBV4-2
CDR3: CASSPTGAVYEQYF

J: TRBJ2-5
size: medium-sized
V: TRBV28
CDR3: CASSLPGGQETQYF

J: TRBJ2-1
size: NA
V: TRBV29-1
CDR3: CSVGGTSREQFF

J: TRBJ2-1
size: NA
V: TRBV6-1
CDR3: CAIPEAGSSYNEQFF

J: TRBJ2-3
size: NA
V: TRBV7-3
CDR3: CASSLGPGGPGTDTQYF

J: TRBJ2-7
size: NA
V: TRBV15
CDR3: CATSREVGSYEQYF

J: TRBJ1-1
size: NA
V: TRBV6-5
CDR3: CASSYGPPNTEAFF

J: TRBJ2-1
size: NA
V: TRBV9
CDR3: CASSQDGRAQNEQFF

J: TRBJ2-7
size: few
V: TRBV28
CDR3: CASRRQGDEQYF

J: TRBJ2-1
size: NA
V: TRBV6-4
CDR3: CASSRTSGNYNEQFF

J: TRBJ2-1
size: NA
V: TRBV28
CDR3: CASNLGSSYNEQFF